The clone carrying this TCR beta chain was seen a few times. Authors' methods: How many nucleated cells were present was estimated from reference gene primer amplification. Libraries were prepared by immunoSEQ multiplex PCR; TCRdb keeps only in-frame clonotypes and omits some of them. From that table come the V and J calls and clone size; the DNA was used to work out D and trimming. The data hold more than 95,000 clones, with around three quarters observed a single time. This entry belongs to a study of blood T cell repertoires in COVID-19. Background on the study: Material from acute and convalescent COVID-19 was sourced from the United States, Italy and Spain. Sources were T cells, B-cell-depleted T cells, or PBMCs; the material itself was cDNA or gDNA.

The CDR3 is 14 residues long. Germline V CDR1 and CDR2: MNHEY, SVGAGI. Trimming left V 2 bases short and J 9 bases short, with 11 bases between. The V call is TRBV6-5, the J call TRBJ1-6, with a weak D call TRBD1 (6 bases). The receptor was derived from a man aged 35-49 years with active or convalescent COVID-19. The sequenced material came from peripheral blood. CDR3 residues: CASSYGTRGSPLHF. CDR3 nucleotide sequence: TGTGCCAGCAGTTACGGGACAAGGGGTTCACCCCTCCACTTT.